This T cell receptor (beta chain) originates from a study of Graves' ophthalmopathy and Graves' hyperthyroidism. Notes on the study in general: A model of 13 signatures distinguished ophthalmopathy from stable hyperthyroidism at less than 90% sensitivity and 65% to 84% specificity.

There are many counts of this clonotype. No antigen is known for it. Amplified material comprised TCR beta CDR3 regions derived from RNA transcripts. HTBI-primed first-round RT-PCR preceded second-round multiplex PCR. TCRdb redid the calling of the multiplex PCR reads with MiXCR, one entry per CDR3 protein. Among some 520,000 distinct CDR3 sequences listed, approximately 15% were seen once. Sequencing was done on a sample of blood. The TCR originated in a woman aged 25 to 45 with Graves' ophthalmopathy.

CDR3 sequence reads: CASSEILAGGPREQYF. CDR3 DNA sequence: TGTGCCAGCAGTGAAATACTAGCGGGAGGGCCGCGGGAGCAGTACTTC. V is TRBV6-1 and J is TRBJ2-7, with 13 positions matching TRBD2. This CDR3 spans 16 amino acids. Germline V gives CDR1 MNHNS, CDR2 SASEGT. V shed 2 bases and J 7 bases; nucleotides not matched to a gene: 8.